This T cell receptor beta chain comes out of a study of blood T cell repertoires in COVID-19. Overall study: Donors in Cohort 3 counted as recovered after two negative PCRs, clearance, or symptom resolution.

In the original processing: From reference gene primer amplification, estimates of nucleated cell counts were derived. Measured with immunoSEQ multiplex PCR; TCRdb has only the in-frame clones, and not every one. The D gene and trimming were derived from the DNA, and the V and J assignments and clone size from that table. The sample has roughly 200,000 clones, 80% to 90% seen once. The germline gives CDR1 ENHRY, CDR2 SYGVKD. This CDR3 has 15 amino acids. Trimming left V 6 bases short and J 0 bases short, with 13 bases between. The age range of participants was about 18 to 95 years, with residence in about two dozen US areas. The study assigned cohorts using participant-reported clinical history.

The sequence was obtained from a woman in her forties or fifties in a cohort exposed to, infected with or recovered from COVID-19 (not recorded which). The sample taken for sequencing was PBMCs or T cells enriched from blood (not recorded which). V is TRBV10-3 and J is TRBJ2-3; D gene unclear. The CDR3 spells CAISDTLSSTDTQYF. In nucleotides, the CDR3 is TGTGCCATCAGCGATACCCTATCTAGCACAGATACGCAGTATTTT.